The subject of this entry is one TCR beta chain. What it binds is unknown. The V and J ends lost 5 bases and 5 bases, in that order; junction bases with no gene match: 6. CDR3 size: 15 residues. CDR1 is SGHRS and CDR2 is YFSETQ in the germline V gene. These data originate in a study of cytomegalovirus exposure and HLA in healthy donors. The PCR was carried out with 60 Vbeta primers and 13 Jbeta primers. Profiled with immunoSEQ multiplex PCR; TCRdb holds only in-frame clones, not every one. Here the sample spans some 110,000 clones, roughly 73% being singletons. Broader study findings: Of the V segments, some could not be distinguished, including TRBV6-2 and TRBV6-3, and were excluded. Many donors shared some public TCRs, even though most TCR sequences were rare.

This sequence joins TRBV5-1 and TRBJ1-6, with 8 nucleotides matching TRBD1. Sequencing was carried out using PBMCs. This clonotype was obtained from a man in his sixties in good health and CMV-seropositive. CDR3 DNA: TGCGCCAGCAGTCAAGGACAGGGCGATAATTCACCCCTCCACTTT. Protein product: CASSQGQGDNSPLHF.